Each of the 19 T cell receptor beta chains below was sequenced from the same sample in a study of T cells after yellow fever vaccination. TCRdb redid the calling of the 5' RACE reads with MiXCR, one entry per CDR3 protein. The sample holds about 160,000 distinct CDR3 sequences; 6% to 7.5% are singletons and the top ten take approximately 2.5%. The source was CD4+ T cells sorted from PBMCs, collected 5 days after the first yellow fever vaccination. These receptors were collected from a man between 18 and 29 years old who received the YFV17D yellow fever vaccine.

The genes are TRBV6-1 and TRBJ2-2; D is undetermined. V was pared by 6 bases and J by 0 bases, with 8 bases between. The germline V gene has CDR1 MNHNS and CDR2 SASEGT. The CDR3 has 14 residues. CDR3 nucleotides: TGTGCCAGCAGACGACTTACGAACACCGGGGAGCTGTTTTTT. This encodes CASRRLTNTGELFF.

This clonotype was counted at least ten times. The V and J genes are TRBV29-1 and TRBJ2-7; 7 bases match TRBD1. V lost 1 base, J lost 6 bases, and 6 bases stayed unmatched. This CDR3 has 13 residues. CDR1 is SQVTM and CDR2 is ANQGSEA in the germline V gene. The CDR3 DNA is TGCAGCGTTGAAGTGAAGGGGGCGGGCGAGCAGTACTTC. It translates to CSVEVKGAGEQYF.

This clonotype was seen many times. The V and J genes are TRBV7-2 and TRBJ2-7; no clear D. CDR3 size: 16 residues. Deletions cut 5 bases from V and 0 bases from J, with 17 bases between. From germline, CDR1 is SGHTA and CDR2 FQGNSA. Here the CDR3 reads CASSRDRSKVSYEQYF. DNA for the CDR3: TGTGCCAGCAGCCGTGACCGATCGAAGGTCTCCTACGAGCAGTACTTC.

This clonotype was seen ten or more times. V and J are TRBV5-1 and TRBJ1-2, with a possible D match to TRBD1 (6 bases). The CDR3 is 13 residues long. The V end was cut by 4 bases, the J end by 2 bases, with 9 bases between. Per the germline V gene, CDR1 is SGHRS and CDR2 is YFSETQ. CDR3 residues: CASSRTVNYGYTF. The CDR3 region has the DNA TGCGCCAGCAGCCGGACAGTAAACTATGGCTACACCTTC.

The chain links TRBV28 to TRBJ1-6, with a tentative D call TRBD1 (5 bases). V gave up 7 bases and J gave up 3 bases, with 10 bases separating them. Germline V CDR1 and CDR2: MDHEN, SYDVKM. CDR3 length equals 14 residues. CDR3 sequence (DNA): TGTGCCAGCAAAAGGGGAGGCTATAATTCACCCCTCCACTTT. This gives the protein CASKRGGYNSPLHF.

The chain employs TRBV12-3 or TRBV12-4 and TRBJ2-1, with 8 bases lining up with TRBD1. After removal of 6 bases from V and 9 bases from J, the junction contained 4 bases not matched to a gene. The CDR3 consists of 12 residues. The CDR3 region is CASRWTGSEQFF. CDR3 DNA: TGTGCCAGCAGGTGGACAGGGTCTGAGCAGTTCTTC.

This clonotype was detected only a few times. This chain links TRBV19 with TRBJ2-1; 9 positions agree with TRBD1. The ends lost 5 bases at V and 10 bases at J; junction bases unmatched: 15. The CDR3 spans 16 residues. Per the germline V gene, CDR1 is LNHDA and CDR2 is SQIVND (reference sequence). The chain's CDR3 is CASSAGQGFFNMEQFF. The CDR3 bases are TGTGCCAGTAGTGCGGGACAGGGCTTTTTTAATATGGAGCAGTTCTTC.

DNA of the CDR3: TGTGCCAGCTCACCGTCGGGGGGGCCGGGGGAGCAGTTCTTC. Its translation is CASSPSGGPGEQFF. V usage is TRBV18 and J usage is TRBJ2-1, with 8 bases matching TRBD2. The CDR3 is 14 residues long. Trimming took 3 bases from V and 10 from J; bases not matched to a gene: 8. In germline, CDR1 is KGHSH, CDR2 LQKENI.

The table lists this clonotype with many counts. DNA for the CDR3: TGTGCCAGCAATGATTTTGGCAATCAGCCCCAGCATTTT. This encodes CASNDFGNQPQHF. The rearrangement links TRBV2 to TRBJ1-5; D gene ambiguous. CDR3 length equals 13 residues. The V gene's germline CDR1 is SNHLY and CDR2 FYNNEI. The germline V and J ends were trimmed by 7 bases and 2 bases, with 9 bases remaining between them.

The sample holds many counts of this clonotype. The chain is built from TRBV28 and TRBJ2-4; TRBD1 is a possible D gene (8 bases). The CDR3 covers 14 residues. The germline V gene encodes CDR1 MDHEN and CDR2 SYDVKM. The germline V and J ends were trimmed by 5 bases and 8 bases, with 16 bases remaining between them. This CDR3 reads CASSVTGGGHIQYF. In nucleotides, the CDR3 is TGTGCCAGCAGTGTAACAGGGGGGGGTCACATTCAGTACTTC.

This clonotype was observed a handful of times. CDR3 sequence reads: CASSPRTSNQPQHF. CDR3 bases: TGTGCCAGCAGCCCAAGGACCAGCAATCAGCCCCAGCATTTT. The V call is TRBV6-1, the J call TRBJ1-5; no reliable D call. Trimming shortened V by 6 bases and J by 1 base, and 10 bases separated the two germline ends. The CDR3 contains 14 residues. Germline loops: CDR1 MNHNS, CDR2 SASEGT.

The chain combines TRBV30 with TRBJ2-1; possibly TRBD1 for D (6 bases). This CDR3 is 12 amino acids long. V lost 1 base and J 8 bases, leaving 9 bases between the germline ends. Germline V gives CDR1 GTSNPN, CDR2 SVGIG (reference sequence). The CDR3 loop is CAWSGGGYEQFF. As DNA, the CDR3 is TGTGCCTGGAGTGGAGGGGGATATGAGCAGTTCTTC. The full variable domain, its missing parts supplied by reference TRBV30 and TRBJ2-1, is SQTIHQWPATLVQPVGSPLSLECTVEGTSNPNLYWYRQAAGRGLQLLFYSVGIGQISSEVPQNLSASRPQDRQFILSSKKLLLSDSGFYLCAWSGGGYEQFFGPGTRLTVL.

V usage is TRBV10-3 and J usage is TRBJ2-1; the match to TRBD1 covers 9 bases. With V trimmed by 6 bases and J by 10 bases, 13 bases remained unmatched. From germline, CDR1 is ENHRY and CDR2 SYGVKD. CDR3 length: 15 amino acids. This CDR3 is CAISGAQQGAEEQFF. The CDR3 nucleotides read TGTGCCATCAGCGGAGCCCAACAGGGGGCCGAGGAGCAGTTCTTC.

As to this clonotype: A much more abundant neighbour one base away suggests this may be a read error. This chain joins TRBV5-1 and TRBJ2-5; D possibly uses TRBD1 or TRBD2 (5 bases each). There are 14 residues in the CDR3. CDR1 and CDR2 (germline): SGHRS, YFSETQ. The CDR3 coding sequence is TGCCCCAGCAGCTTGGCCGAGGGGACGGAGACCCAGTACTTC. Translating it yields CPSSLAEGTETQYF.

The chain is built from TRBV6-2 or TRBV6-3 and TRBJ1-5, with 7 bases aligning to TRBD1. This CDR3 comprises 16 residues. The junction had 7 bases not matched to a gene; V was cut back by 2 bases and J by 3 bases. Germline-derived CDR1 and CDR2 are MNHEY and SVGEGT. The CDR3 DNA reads TGTGCCAGCAGTTACCCGACAGGGCAATTCAATCAGCCCCAGCATTTT. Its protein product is CASSYPTGQFNQPQHF.

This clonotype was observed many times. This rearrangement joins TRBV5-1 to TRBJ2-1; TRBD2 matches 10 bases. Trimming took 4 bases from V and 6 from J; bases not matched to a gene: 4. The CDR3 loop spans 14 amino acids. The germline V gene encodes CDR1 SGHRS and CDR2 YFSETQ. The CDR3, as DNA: TGCGCCAGCAGCACCCGACTAGCGGGCAATGAGCAGTTCTTC. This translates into CASSTRLAGNEQFF.

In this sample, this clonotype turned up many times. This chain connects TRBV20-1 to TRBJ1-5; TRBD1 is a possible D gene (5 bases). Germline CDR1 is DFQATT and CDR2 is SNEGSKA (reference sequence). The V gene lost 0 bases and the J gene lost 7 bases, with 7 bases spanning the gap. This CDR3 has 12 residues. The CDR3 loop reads CSARDREQPQHF. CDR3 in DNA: TGCAGTGCTAGAGACAGGGAACAGCCCCAGCATTTT.

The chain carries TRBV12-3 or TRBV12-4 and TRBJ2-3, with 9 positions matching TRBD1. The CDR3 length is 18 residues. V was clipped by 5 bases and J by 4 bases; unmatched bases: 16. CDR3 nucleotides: TGTGCCAGCAGTCCGAATAACCGGGACAGGGTATCAGCAGATACGCAGTATTTT. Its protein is CASSPNNRDRVSADTQYF.

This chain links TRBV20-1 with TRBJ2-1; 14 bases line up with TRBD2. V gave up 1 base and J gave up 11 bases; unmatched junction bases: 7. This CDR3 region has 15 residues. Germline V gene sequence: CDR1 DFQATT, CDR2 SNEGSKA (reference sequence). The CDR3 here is CSARGGTSGGNKQFF. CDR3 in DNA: TGCAGTGCTAGAGGAGGGACTAGCGGGGGTAATAAGCAGTTCTTC.